The 3 T cell receptor beta chains below were found in one sample sequenced in a study of cytomegalovirus exposure and HLA in healthy donors. The PCR made use of 60 Vbeta and 13 Jbeta primers. TCRdb keeps only in-frame clones here, not all; method: immunoSEQ multiplex PCR. Of 150,000 to 250,000 clones listed, approximately 79% are singletons. Specimen: PBMCs. The receptors were gathered from a girl aged 5-17 years in good health and CMV-seropositive.

The chain has TRBV7-8 and TRBJ2-5; TRBD2 is a possible D gene (7 bases). The CDR3 is made up of 13 amino acids. V lost 5 bases to trimming and J lost 5 bases, with 12 bases between them. Germline CDR1 SGHVS, CDR2 FQNEAQ. The DNA for the CDR3 is TGTGCCAGCAGCCGGGGGGCGGATGAGACCCAGTACTTC. Its translation: CASSRGADETQYF.

The chain has TRBV5-6 and TRBJ1-3, with no clear D. Germline lookup yields CDR1 SGHDT and CDR2 YYEEEE. The CDR3 spans 17 residues. V lost 2 bases, J lost 0 bases, and 15 bases lay in between. DNA for the CDR3: TGTGCCAGCAGCTTCTCGGGGTATGCTACCTCTGGAAACACCATATATTTT. Protein product: CASSFSGYATSGNTIYF.

V and J are TRBV5-4 and TRBJ2-7; weak D call: TRBD2 (6 bases). Per germline, CDR1 SGHNT and CDR2 YYREEE (reference sequence). The CDR3 length is 12 residues. Trimming removed 10 bases from V and 2 bases from J, with 13 bases in between. CDR3 sequence reads: CASRDGTYEQYF. CDR3 in DNA: TGTGCCTCGCGGGACGGAACCTACGAGCAGTACTTC.